The clone carrying this T cell receptor beta chain was found many times. The data originate from a study of T cells in Graves' hyperthyroidism and ophthalmopathy. V was clipped by 5 bases and J by 3 bases; unmatched bases: 9. The CDR3 covers 16 residues. Germline lookup yields CDR1 SGHAT and CDR2 FQDESV (reference sequence). Amplified TCR beta CDR3 regions derived from RNA transcripts. The study used the HTBI primer set for a first-round RT-PCR of the TCR CDR3. MiXCR, applied by TCRdb to the multiplex PCR reads, yields one record per CDR3 protein. Of about 560,000 distinct CDR3 sequences listed, about 15% were seen once; the top ten hold around 14%.

The sample was blood. This rearrangement joins TRBV11-1 to TRBJ2-3, with TRBD1 identical over 9 bases. The sequence was collected from a middle-aged woman with Graves' hyperthyroidism. CDR3 residues: CASSIGQGRLTDTQYF. The CDR3 nucleotides read TGTGCCAGCAGCATAGGACAGGGGAGATTAACAGATACGCAGTATTTT.